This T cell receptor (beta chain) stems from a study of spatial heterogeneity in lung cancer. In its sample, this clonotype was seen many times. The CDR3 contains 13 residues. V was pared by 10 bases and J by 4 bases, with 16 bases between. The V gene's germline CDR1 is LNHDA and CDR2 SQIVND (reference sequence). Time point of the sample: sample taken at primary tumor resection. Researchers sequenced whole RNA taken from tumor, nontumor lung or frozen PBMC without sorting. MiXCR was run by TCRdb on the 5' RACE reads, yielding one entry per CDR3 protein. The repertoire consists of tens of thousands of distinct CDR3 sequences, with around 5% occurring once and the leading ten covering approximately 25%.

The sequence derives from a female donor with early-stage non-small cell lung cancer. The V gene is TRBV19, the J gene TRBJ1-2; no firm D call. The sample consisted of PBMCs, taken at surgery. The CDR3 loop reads CATHREVPYGYTF. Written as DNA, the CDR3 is TGTGCCACCCATCGTGAGGTCCCCTATGGCTACACCTTC.